The 29 T cell receptor beta chains below come from one sample, sequenced in a study of CD8+CD57+ T cells in acquired aplastic anemia. Individuals selected for sequencing had exhibited CD8+CD57+ cell expansion on flow cytometry. The use of genomic DNA as template underpinned the TCR beta VDJ and CDR3 profiling. TCRdb reprocessed the reads with MiXCR, giving one entry per CDR3 protein. This table holds 200,000 or so distinct CDR3 sequences, approximately 48% found once. What was sequenced was sorted CD4+, CD8+, or CD8+CD57+ T cells (not recorded which) from PBMCs. The receptors were gathered from a human donor with aplastic anemia.

This chain connects TRBV20-1 to TRBJ1-1; no firm D call. The CDR3 is made up of 13 amino acids. The germline V gene encodes CDR1 DFQATT and CDR2 SNEGSKA (reference sequence). V shed 6 bases and J shed 0 bases, with 11 bases lying between them. CDR3 loop: CSAVRVMNTEAFF. The CDR3 DNA reads as TGCAGTGCCGTAAGGGTGATGAACACTGAAGCTTTCTTT.

The chain employs TRBV5-1 and TRBJ1-4; a possible D gene is TRBD1 (5 bases). V lost 0 bases to trimming and J lost 4 bases, with 10 bases between them. Germline CDR1 SGHRS, CDR2 YFSETQ. This CDR3 is 15 amino acids long. DNA for the CDR3: TGCGCCAGCAGCTTGGCGGGGGGGTATAATGAAAAACTGTTTTTT. This gives the protein CASSLAGGYNEKLFF.

V usage is TRBV6-1 and J usage is TRBJ1-5; D gene ambiguous. The germline V and J ends were trimmed by 3 bases and 6 bases, with 3 bases remaining between them. CDR1 MNHNS and CDR2 SASEGT come from the germline V gene. This CDR3 is 11 amino acids long. DNA of the CDR3: TGTGCCAGCAGTGAGACTCAGCCCCAGCATTTT. It specifies CASSETQPQHF.

This clonotype was detected many times. The J gene is TRBJ1-1, the V gene TRBV6-1; D gene uncertain. The CDR3 runs to 11 residues. V lost 3 bases, J lost 2 bases, and 1 base lay in between. The germline gives CDR1 MNHNS, CDR2 SASEGT. CDR3 sequence reads: CASSDNTEAFF. The CDR3 bases are TGTGCCAGCAGTGATAACACTGAAGCTTTCTTT.

J is TRBJ2-1 and V is TRBV12-3 or TRBV12-4; weak D call: TRBD2 (5 bases). Trimming took off 3 bases at V and 0 bases at J, with 18 bases between the two ends. There are 18 residues in the CDR3. CDR3 loop: CASSFSSGRIISYNEQFF. The CDR3, as DNA: TGTGCCAGCAGTTTTTCGAGCGGACGAATTATCTCCTACAATGAGCAGTTCTTC.

The rearrangement links TRBV6-2 or TRBV6-3 to TRBJ1-1; D unresolved. V was pared by 4 bases and J by 1 base, with 10 bases between. Germline V CDR1 and CDR2: MNHEY, SVGEGT. The CDR3 covers 14 residues. The CDR3 region is CASSSTLWNTEAFF. CDR3 DNA sequence: TGTGCCAGCAGTTCCACACTTTGGAACACTGAAGCTTTCTTT.

The chain joins TRBV2 to TRBJ2-2; D not certain. Germline lookup yields CDR1 SNHLY and CDR2 FYNNEI. The ends were cut back, 6 bases at V and 1 base at J, with 6 bases in the middle. The CDR3 covers 13 residues. CDR3 in amino acids: CASRGKNTGELFF. CDR3 bases: TGTGCCAGCAGGGGAAAGAACACCGGGGAGCTGTTTTTT.

A few counts support this clonotype. This chain links TRBV5-1 with TRBJ1-2; D is perhaps TRBD1 (6 bases). CDR1 is SGHRS and CDR2 is YFSETQ in the germline V gene. CDR3 length equals 14 residues. V dropped 7 bases and J dropped 2 bases, with 15 bases sitting between them. For the CDR3, the DNA is TGCGCCAGCGGGGCAGGGGTCCCAAACTATGGCTACACCTTC. This gives the protein CASGAGVPNYGYTF.

CDR3 amino acids: CASEDGNTEAFF. The CDR3 DNA is TGTGCCAGCGAGGACGGGAACACTGAAGCTTTCTTT. The J gene is TRBJ1-1, the V gene TRBV2; D unresolved. Trimming pared 8 bases from V and 1 base from J, leaving 8 bases between. This CDR3 contains 12 residues. CDR1 is SNHLY, CDR2 FYNNEI, per germline. The variable domain in full, completed from reference TRBV2 and TRBJ1-1, reads EPEVTQTPSHQVTQMGQEVILRCVPISNHLYFYWYRQILGQKVEFLVSFYNNEISEKSEIFDDQFSVERPDGSNFTLKIRSTKLEDSAMYFCASEDGNTEAFFGQGTRLTVV.

This clonotype was observed a handful of times. This chain links TRBV19 with TRBJ1-1; D is possibly TRBD1 (5 bases). V gave up 4 bases and J gave up 6 bases, with 15 bases separating them. From germline, CDR1 is LNHDA and CDR2 SQIVND (reference sequence). CDR3 length: 14 amino acids. In nucleotides, the CDR3 is TGTGCCAGTAGTACATCGGCAGGGTGGGCTGAAGCTTTCTTT. Translated, it gives CASSTSAGWAEAFF.

This clonotype was seen only once. J is TRBJ1-5 and V is TRBV6-1; 11 positions match TRBD1. CDR3 size: 16 residues. Trimming took 0 bases from V and 6 from J; bases not matched to a gene: 4. In germline, CDR1 is MNHNS, CDR2 SASEGT. Here the CDR3 reads CASSEAGQGATQPQHF. CDR3 coding DNA: TGTGCCAGCAGTGAAGCAGGACAGGGGGCAACTCAGCCCCAGCATTTT.

This clonotype occurred many times. The V call is TRBV10-1, the J call TRBJ2-1, with 9 bases lining up with TRBD2. CDR1 is WNHNN, CDR2 SYGVQD, per germline (reference sequence). CDR3 size: 14 residues. V lost 5 bases, J lost 5 bases, and 4 bases stayed unmatched. Written as DNA, the CDR3 is TGCGCCAGCAGTTTAGCGGGAGATGACAATGAGCAGTTCTTC. Protein product: CASSLAGDDNEQFF.

This sequence joins TRBV11-2 and TRBJ1-5, with 8 bases identical to TRBD1. This CDR3 comprises 17 residues. V lost 6 bases and J lost 1; bases outside the gene matches: 11. The germline gives CDR1 SGHAT, CDR2 FQNNGV. The CDR3 loop reads CASSGQGASGSNQPQHF. CDR3 in DNA: TGTGCCAGCAGTGGGCAGGGGGCTAGTGGCAGCAATCAGCCCCAGCATTTT.

This clonotype was counted many times. For the CDR3, the DNA is TGTGCCAGCAGTTACCTCAGCGGGTCGTACAATGAGCAGTTCTTC. It yields the protein CASSYLSGSYNEQFF. This chain uses TRBV6-2 or TRBV6-3 with TRBJ2-1; D perhaps matches TRBD2 (6 bases). The CDR3 loop spans 15 amino acids. The V and J ends lost 2 bases and 4 bases respectively, with 12 bases between them. Germline assignment: CDR1 MNHEY and CDR2 SVGEGT.

Ten or more counts support this clonotype. The chain uses TRBV20-1 and TRBJ2-3, with 7 bases identical to TRBD2. J was trimmed by 0 bases and V by 4 bases; bases with no gene match: 4. Germline V CDR1 and CDR2: DFQATT, SNEGSKA (reference sequence). The CDR3 loop spans 14 amino acids. The CDR3, as DNA: TGCAGTGCTAAGCTGCGGGGGAGCACAGATACGCAGTATTTT. The encoded protein is CSAKLRGSTDTQYF.

The gene calls are TRBV11-2 and TRBJ2-1; a weak D match, TRBD2 (5 bases). The CDR3 sequence is 16 residues long. Trimming shortened V by 0 bases and J by 8 bases, and 17 bases separated the two germline ends. Germline CDR1 SGHAT, CDR2 FQNNGV. The CDR3 DNA reads as TGTGCCAGCAGCTTAGACGTTTACCGGGGATTCCATGAGCAGTTCTTC. The encoded protein is CASSLDVYRGFHEQFF.

V gene TRBV2 combines with J gene TRBJ2-7; 8 nucleotides line up with TRBD1. The CDR3 runs 14 residues. CDR1 SNHLY and CDR2 FYNNEI come from the germline V gene. With V trimmed by 6 bases and J by 5 bases, 9 bases remained unmatched. The CDR3 nucleotides are TGTGCCAGCAGAAAGACAGGGGAAGGGAACGAGCAGTACTTC. This codes for CASRKTGEGNEQYF.

This chain uses TRBV20-1 with TRBJ1-6, with D hard to call. Germline V gene data show CDR1 as DFQATT and CDR2 as SNEGSKA (reference sequence). This CDR3 spans 14 amino acids. V gave up 4 bases and J gave up 4 bases, with 11 bases separating them. The CDR3 DNA follows: TGCAGTGCTAAATCCGAGGGATATAATTCACCCCTCCACTTT. Translated, it gives CSAKSEGYNSPLHF.

The table lists this clonotype with a few counts. The DNA for the CDR3 is TGTGCCAGCAGCCCCCGACTGAACCAAGAGACCCAGTACTTC. It encodes CASSPRLNQETQYF. The chain combines TRBV7-8 with TRBJ2-5; D is undetermined. The V gene lost 5 bases and the J gene lost 0 bases, with 10 bases spanning the gap. CDR1 and CDR2 (germline): SGHVS, FQNEAQ. The CDR3 is made up of 14 amino acids.

The chain couples TRBV13 to TRBJ2-1, with 10 bases aligning to TRBD2. This CDR3 comprises 14 residues. After removal of 8 bases from V and 4 bases from J, the junction contained 5 bases not matched to a gene. Germline V lookup: CDR1 PRHDT, CDR2 FYEKMQ (reference sequence). CDR3 sequence: CASASGSQYNEQFF. The CDR3 DNA sequence: TGTGCCAGCGCTAGCGGGAGTCAGTACAATGAGCAGTTCTTC.

CDR3 loop: CASSPGWGTEQYF. DNA for the CDR3: TGTGCCAGCTCACCAGGATGGGGAACCGAGCAGTACTTC. The V and J genes are TRBV25-1 and TRBJ2-7; D gene uncertain. The germline CDR1 and CDR2 sequences are MGHDK and SYGVNS. Deletions cut 8 bases from V and 6 bases from J, with 17 bases between. This CDR3 region has 13 residues.

This clonotype showed up just a few times. The rearrangement uses TRBV12-3 or TRBV12-4 and TRBJ1-1; TRBD1 matches 7 bases. Trimming cost V 6 bases and J 9 bases; bases outside gene matches: 7. The CDR3 loop spans 12 amino acids. In DNA, the CDR3 is TGTGCCAGCAGAGCCTCGACAGGGCAAGCTTTCTTT. It codes for CASRASTGQAFF.

This clonotype was recorded many times. The chain links TRBV19 to TRBJ1-3; possibly TRBD1 for D (6 bases). Deletions cut 6 bases from V and 0 bases from J, with 15 bases between. The CDR3 is 16 amino acids. Germline CDR1 LNHDA, CDR2 SQIVND (reference sequence). CDR3 bases: TGTGCCAGTAGCCCGTTGGACAGCCGCTCTGGAAACACCATATATTTT. Its protein is CASSPLDSRSGNTIYF.

In regard to this clonotype: At one of its ends the junction is not consistent with the germline gene, which may arise from a read error. This chain uses TRBV6-1 with TRBJ2-1; TRBD1 aligns across 8 bases. CDR3 length: 15 residues. CDR1 is MNHNS and CDR2 is SASEGT in the germline V gene. The CDR3 sequence is CASRRQGSSYNEQLF. Written as DNA, the CDR3 is TGTGCCAGCAGAAGACAGGGGAGCTCCTACAATGAGCAGCTCTTC.

This chain connects TRBV7-7 to TRBJ2-5; 8 nucleotides match TRBD2. The CDR3 length is 11 residues. The germline V gene has CDR1 SSHAT and CDR2 FNYEAQ (reference sequence). The DNA for the CDR3 is TGTGCTAGCGGGGAGGCGATGGCCCAGTACTTC. As protein: CASGEAMAQYF.

The table lists this clonotype with a few counts. The chain is built from TRBV29-1 and TRBJ2-1; D not certain. Germline V gives CDR1 SQVTM, CDR2 ANQGSEA. The CDR3 loop spans 12 amino acids. Trimming took off 5 bases at V and 3 bases at J, with 8 bases between the two ends. CDR3: CSVLFNYNEQFF. Here the CDR3 DNA reads TGCAGCGTTTTGTTCAACTACAATGAGCAGTTCTTC.

The rearrangement joins TRBV19 to TRBJ2-7; 8 nucleotides align to TRBD1. CDR3 size: 18 residues. CDR1 and CDR2 from the germline V gene are LNHDA and SQIVND (reference sequence). The junction had 14 bases not matched to a gene; V was cut back by 4 bases and J by 0 bases. CDR3 region: CASSTAYGTGGVSYEQYF. CDR3 nucleotide sequence: TGTGCCAGTAGTACCGCGTACGGGACAGGTGGCGTCTCCTACGAGCAGTACTTC. Looking up the rest from reference TRBV19 and TRBJ2-7 gives the full variable domain: DGGITQSPKYLFRKEGQNVTLSCEQNLNHDAMYWYRQDPGQGLRLIYYSQIVNDFQKGDIAEGYSVSREKKESFPLTVTSAQKNPTAFYLCASSTAYGTGGVSYEQYFGPGTRLTVT.

The table lists this clonotype with a few counts. V gene TRBV29-1 combines with J gene TRBJ2-5; 9 bases align to TRBD1. CDR3 length: 15 residues. The trim removed 7 bases at V and 4 bases at J, leaving 13 bases unmatched. From germline, CDR1 is SQVTM and CDR2 ANQGSEA. The CDR3 spells CSALPRDRARETQYF. CDR3 bases: TGCAGCGCCCTGCCTAGGGACAGGGCCCGAGAGACCCAGTACTTC.

CDR3 DNA sequence: TGCAGCGTTGTTTCCCTAGCGGGGCACTACAATGAGCAGTTCTTC. This sequence encodes CSVVSLAGHYNEQFF. The V call is TRBV29-1, the J call TRBJ2-1; the match to TRBD2 covers 9 bases. Looked up from germline, CDR1 is SQVTM and CDR2 is ANQGSEA. This CDR3 has 15 residues. The V gene end was trimmed by 4 bases and the J gene end by 3 bases; junction bases not matched to a gene: 7.